This TCR beta chain was sequenced in a study of T cell responses to AZD1222 COVID-19 vaccine. TCRdb's table, derived via immunoSEQ multiplex PCR, lists solely in-frame clones and lacks some. The repertoire holds approximately 81,000 clones, with about four fifths as singletons. Germline lookup yields CDR1 SGDLS and CDR2 YYNGEE. The V and J ends lost 1 base and 2 bases, in that order; junction bases with no gene match: 8. The CDR3 totals 16 residues. Points from the study as a whole: Repertoire collection took place solely once the T cell response had peaked. Spike-specific TCR breadth and depth grew following two AZD1222 doses.

Worth noting for this clone: Its antigen remains unidentified.

The source material was peripheral blood, sampled 28 days after the second AZD1222 dose. The sequence was obtained from an adult who received the AZD1222 COVID-19 vaccine. The V call is TRBV9, the J call TRBJ2-7, with 8 bases identical to TRBD1. The CDR3 DNA sequence: TGTGCCAGCAGCGTAAGGGCGGGACAGGAAGCCTACGAGCAGTACTTC. It is translated as CASSVRAGQEAYEQYF.